The text below deals with one TCR beta chain. Antigen: not known. This entry belongs to a study of T cell responses to AZD1222 COVID-19 vaccine. Findings and caveats of the study: Females made up more of the donors, who were largely white British, and clonal diversity may have come out too low. No day 14 peak samples; only post-peak repertoires were characterized. The reported proportion of spike-specific TCRs targeting unmutated variant regions was nearly half.

Pooled in the analysis were second doses at about 4 or about 12 weeks. Some clones are missing from TCRdb's copy, which holds only in-frame ones; the method was immunoSEQ multiplex PCR. The data contain tens of thousands of clones, approximately 80% of them seen just once; the ten biggest clones take up just under 5%. CDR1 is MDHEN, CDR2 SYDVKM, per germline. The ends were cut back, 10 bases at V and 10 bases at J, with 11 bases in the middle. The CDR3 runs to 10 residues. The chain links TRBV28 to TRBJ1-5; D uncertain. This sequence was found in an adult who received the AZD1222 COVID-19 vaccine. Specimen: peripheral blood, collected 28 days after the second AZD1222 dose. Written as DNA, the CDR3 is TGTGCCATCCCTCTCCAACCCCAGCATTTT. Protein product: CAIPLQPQHF.